This record covers a single T cell receptor beta chain. The data belong to a study of blood T cell repertoires in COVID-19. Sequencing was performed with immunoSEQ multiplex PCR; in TCRdb, only in-frame clones are kept and a portion is missing. Among some 110,000 clones listed, under 80% were seen once. CDR3 length: 15 residues. Trimming stripped 2 bases from V and 1 base from J, with 12 bases between. CDR1 and CDR2 from the germline V gene are SGHRS and YFSETQ. V usage is TRBV5-1 and J usage is TRBJ2-5; possible D gene TRBD2, 5 bases. The clonotype comes from a woman aged 70-85 years with acute or convalescent COVID-19. Sequencing was carried out using peripheral blood. In DNA form, the CDR3 reads TGCGCCAGCAGCTTAGCTAGCAGCTTCCAAGAGACCCAGTACTTC. Translation: CASSLASSFQETQYF. The variable domain in full, completed from reference TRBV5-1 and TRBJ2-5, reads KAGVTQTPRYLIKTRGQQVTLSCSPISGHRSVSWYQQTPGQGLQFLFEYFSETQRNKGNFPGRFSGRQFSNSRSEMNVSTLELGDSALYLCASSLASSFQETQYFGPGTRLLVL.